Only one count was recorded for the clone carrying this T cell receptor (beta chain). The antigen is undetermined. The record originates from a study of CD8 T cells in ankylosing spondylitis. Study findings and constraints: Disease-linked clones reportedly concentrated significantly in matched ankylosing spondylitis synovial fluid. What seemed typical of ankylosing spondylitis blood was a TCR beta motif built from eight highly homologous variants.

Trimming pared 3 bases from V and 0 bases from J, leaving 11 bases between. This CDR3 has 15 residues. For TCR beta, libraries came from quantitative 5'-RACE with molecular barcodes. TCRdb called the 5' RACE reads again in MiXCR, with one record for every CDR3 protein. The data show 310,000 or so distinct CDR3 sequences, with 15% to 25% seen just once and roughly 7.4% held by the top ten. The chain links TRBV12-3 or TRBV12-4 to TRBJ1-1; no definite D call. What was sequenced was blood, either unsorted or a sorted T cell fraction (not recorded which). This TCR derives from a male donor with ankylosing spondylitis or in good health (not recorded which). CDR3 amino acids: CASSLFRQVNTEAFF. CDR3 nucleotides: TGTGCCAGCAGTTTGTTCAGGCAGGTGAACACTGAAGCTTTCTTT.